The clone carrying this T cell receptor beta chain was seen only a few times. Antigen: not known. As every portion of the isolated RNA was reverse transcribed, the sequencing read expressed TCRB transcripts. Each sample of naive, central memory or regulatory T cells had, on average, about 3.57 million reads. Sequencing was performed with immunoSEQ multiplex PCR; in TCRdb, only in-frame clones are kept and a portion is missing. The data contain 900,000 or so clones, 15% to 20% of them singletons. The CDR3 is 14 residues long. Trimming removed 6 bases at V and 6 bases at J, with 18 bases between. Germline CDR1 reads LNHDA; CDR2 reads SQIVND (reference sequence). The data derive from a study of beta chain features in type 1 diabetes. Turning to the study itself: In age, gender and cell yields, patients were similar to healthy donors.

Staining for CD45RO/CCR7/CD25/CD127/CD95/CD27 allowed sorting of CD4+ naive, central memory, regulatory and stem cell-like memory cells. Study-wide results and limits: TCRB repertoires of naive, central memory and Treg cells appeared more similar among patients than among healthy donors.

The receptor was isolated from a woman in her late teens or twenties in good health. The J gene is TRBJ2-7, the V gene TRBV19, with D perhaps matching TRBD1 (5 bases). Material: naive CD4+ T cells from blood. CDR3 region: CASSTGRPLAEQYF. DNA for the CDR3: TGTGCCAGTAGCACAGGACGGCCTCTCGCCGAGCAGTACTTC.